A selection of T cell receptor beta chains follows, all from one sample in a study of Tregs in tolerant kidney transplant recipients. Sequenced by immunoSEQ multiplex PCR; TCRdb stores in-frame clones only, minus some. The table has 110,000 or so clones, around nine tenths seen once. Sequenced input: CD4+ T cells from blood. These TCRs come from a human donor in good health. The CDR3 runs from the conserved cysteine through the conserved F or W. A D gene is named only where the DNA matches it firmly. A row's size may be missing; if present it is once, few, many or a size class.

cdr3_nt	cdr3_aa	v_call	clone_size	d_call	j_call
TGCGCCAGCAGTCAATCCCCTCTTGCGGGAGACCCTTACAATGAGCAGTTCTTC	CASSQSPLAGDPYNEQFF	TRBV23-1	-	TRBD2	TRBJ2-1
TGTGCTAGTGGCCCCGCGACAGGGTTTACGGGCGAGCAGTACTTC	CASGPATGFTGEQYF	TRBV12-5	-	TRBD1	TRBJ2-7
TGTGCCAGCAGTCCTCGACCGGGGGCGCCGAACACCGGGGAGCTGTTTTTT	CASSPRPGAPNTGELFF	TRBV6-4	once	-	TRBJ2-2
TGCAGCGTCAGACAGGGATCCAACTATGGCTACACCTTC	CSVRQGSNYGYTF	TRBV29-1	-	TRBD1	TRBJ1-2
TGTGCCAGCAGCTTTACGGGGGGGATTTATGAAAAACTGTTTTTT	CASSFTGGIYEKLFF	TRBV11-2	-	-	TRBJ1-4
TGTGCCAGCAGCTTGTATGGGAGCCAAGGCTACACCTTC	CASSLYGSQGYTF	TRBV5-5	-	-	TRBJ1-2
TGTGCCAGCAGTGGGGATCTGGGACAGGGGAGCTATGGCTACACCTTC	CASSGDLGQGSYGYTF	TRBV6-1	once	TRBD1	TRBJ1-2
TGTGCCAAGCTCGTTAGGGTTACAGGACGGTCAAGCAATCAGCCCCAGCATTTT	CAKLVRVTGRSSNQPQHF	TRBV27	-	-	TRBJ1-5
TGTGCCAGCAGCTCCTCCGGGACAGGGGTCGACGAGCAGTACTTC	CASSSSGTGVDEQYF	TRBV5-1	-	TRBD1	TRBJ2-7
TGTGCCAGTAGTCGCCCGACAGGGTCCAATCAGCCCCAGCATTTT	CASSRPTGSNQPQHF	TRBV19	-	TRBD1	TRBJ1-5
TGTGCCAGCTCGCGACGAGGGGGGGACACCGGGGAGCTGTTTTTT	CASSRRGGDTGELFF	TRBV9	-	-	TRBJ2-2
TGTGCCAGCCTGAAAGGGGGCTCTGGAAACACCATATATTTT	CASLKGGSGNTIYF	TRBV6-5	-	-	TRBJ1-3
TGTGCCAGCAGCCCTATAGGGGGTCAGAACAATGAGCAGTTCTTC	CASSPIGGQNNEQFF	TRBV5-6	-	-	TRBJ2-1
TGTGCTAGTGGTTTGCCAACCCGGGAGGGCAGCTCACCCCTCCACTTT	CASGLPTREGSSPLHF	TRBV12-5	-	-	TRBJ1-6
TGTGCCAGCAGGAACAGGGCGGCGAACACTGAAGCTTTCTTT	CASRNRAANTEAFF	TRBV7-9	once	-	TRBJ1-1
TGTGCCAGCAGCCCCTCTCGCGGGGGTTACAATGAGCAGTTCTTC	CASSPSRGGYNEQFF	TRBV7-2	-	TRBD2	TRBJ2-1
TGTGCCAGCAGCAAAGGGTATAGCAATCAGCCCCAGCATTTT	CASSKGYSNQPQHF	TRBV28	-	-	TRBJ1-5
TGCGCCAGCAGCCGGAGCGGGAGGGTGCACGAGCAGTACTTC	CASSRSGRVHEQYF	TRBV5-1	-	TRBD2	TRBJ2-7
TGTGCCAGCAGCCCCCACACAGATACGCAGTATTTT	CASSPHTDTQYF	TRBV7-8	-	-	TRBJ2-3
TGTGCCATCACCAGGGGGGTAGCCTACGAGCAGTACTTC	CAITRGVAYEQYF	TRBV10-3	-	-	TRBJ2-7
TGTGCCAGCAGCCAAGATCGAACAACTTCCCCGTACTTC	CASSQDRTTSPYF	TRBV4-2	-	-	TRBJ2-5
TGTGCCAGTACAGGTCTAGGTAATGAAAAACTGTTTTTT	CASTGLGNEKLFF	TRBV19	-	-	TRBJ1-4
TGCGCCAGCAGCTTCGGGACAGGGGGTCAAGAGACCCAGTACTTC	CASSFGTGGQETQYF	TRBV5-1	-	TRBD1	TRBJ2-5
TGTGCCAGCAGTCCGACAGGGCCTAGTGGCTACACCTTC	CASSPTGPSGYTF	TRBV6-4	-	TRBD1	TRBJ1-2
TGTGCCAGCAGCCACGCCAAGCGGGGGGATTACAATGAGCAGTTCTTC	CASSHAKRGDYNEQFF	TRBV5-4	-	TRBD2	TRBJ2-1
TGTGCCAGCAGCTTGGCAGGGGGCACAGATACGCAGTATTTT	CASSLAGGTDTQYF	TRBV5-6	-	-	TRBJ2-3
TGCGCCAGCAGCACGGGGACAGGGGACGCAGAGACCCAGTACTTC	CASSTGTGDAETQYF	TRBV5-1	once	TRBD1	TRBJ2-5
TGTGCCAGCAGCGGCCAAAGGACAGGGCCCTATGGCTACACCTTC	CASSGQRTGPYGYTF	TRBV9	-	TRBD1	TRBJ1-2
TGTGCCAGCATCCTTACCCCAGGTGACTCGCGGGGCTACACCTTC	CASILTPGDSRGYTF	TRBV6-1	-	-	TRBJ1-2
TGCGCCAGCAGCCACACGGGAGGAACCGGGGAGCTGTTTTTT	CASSHTGGTGELFF	TRBV5-1	-	TRBD2	TRBJ2-2
TGCGCCAGCAGCTTGGGGCAGTCCGGGGAGCTGTTTTTT	CASSLGQSGELFF	TRBV5-1	-	-	TRBJ2-2
TGTGCCAGTAGTATAGGCAGGGCTAACTATGGCTACACCTTC	CASSIGRANYGYTF	TRBV19	-	-	TRBJ1-2
TGTGCCAGTAATTTCGGGACCGGCCAAGAGACCCAGTACTTC	CASNFGTGQETQYF	TRBV19	-	-	TRBJ2-5
TGTGCCAGCAGCCCATCCAGGGATCGGTACAATGAGCAGTTCTTC	CASSPSRDRYNEQFF	TRBV7-3	-	-	TRBJ2-1
TGCGCCAGCAAGTCCCAACTAGAAGCGGGGGGTCCCTACGAGCAGTACTTC	CASKSQLEAGGPYEQYF	TRBV5-1	-	TRBD2	TRBJ2-7
TGTGCCAGCAGTGGGACCGTGGGACAGAGTTCCTATGGCTACACCTTC	CASSGTVGQSSYGYTF	TRBV6-1	-	TRBD1	TRBJ1-2
TGTGCCAGCAGCTGGACAGCGAACACTGAAGCTTTCTTT	CASSWTANTEAFF	TRBV2	-	-	TRBJ1-1
TGTGCCTGGGGCAGGGAGAGGCCTGAAGCTTTCTTT	CAWGRERPEAFF	TRBV30	-	-	TRBJ1-1
TGCGCCAGCAGCCCCCGGACGGACAGTGAGCAGTTCTTC	CASSPRTDSEQFF	TRBV5-1	once	-	TRBJ2-1
TGTGCCAGCAGCCCACTTAGTAGAGACACTGAAGCTTTCTTT	CASSPLSRDTEAFF	TRBV11-1	-	-	TRBJ1-1
TGTGCCACCAGCGGACAGTATAGCAATCAGCCCCAGCATTTT	CATSGQYSNQPQHF	TRBV15	-	-	TRBJ1-5
TGCGCCAGCAGCTTGGCGGGCGCAACGGGGCCTGAAGCTTTCTTT	CASSLAGATGPEAFF	TRBV5-1	-	-	TRBJ1-1
TGTGCCAGTCACAGCTTGGGTGCTGGGGGCGTAGATACGCAGTATTTT	CASHSLGAGGVDTQYF	TRBV7-9	-	-	TRBJ2-3
TGTGCCAGCAGCCCCCCGACAGGGGTCTTTAATTCACCCCTCCACTTT	CASSPPTGVFNSPLHF	TRBV11-2	-	TRBD1	TRBJ1-6
TGTGCCAGTAGGCGTGGGACAGGCCCCTACGAGCAGTACTTC	CASRRGTGPYEQYF	TRBV19	-	TRBD1	TRBJ2-7
TGTGCCAGCAGCTTGGACCAGGGACGCACAGATACGCAGTATTTT	CASSLDQGRTDTQYF	TRBV5-6	-	-	TRBJ2-3
TGTGCCAGCAGTTTAACCAGGTCCTCTGGGGCCAACGTCCTGACTTTC	CASSLTRSSGANVLTF	TRBV27	-	-	TRBJ2-6
TGTGCCAGCAGCGCCGGGACAGGGGGCGCGAAGACCCAGTACTTC	CASSAGTGGAKTQYF	TRBV11-2	-	TRBD1	TRBJ2-5
TGTGCCACCAGCAGAGGGGACACGCTATCCTACGAGCAGTACTTC	CATSRGDTLSYEQYF	TRBV15	-	-	TRBJ2-7
TGCGCCAGCAGCTTGGATGGGTCCGAGACCCAGTACTTC	CASSLDGSETQYF	TRBV5-1	once	-	TRBJ2-5
TGTGCCAGCAGTGCCGGGGGCTATGGCTACACCTTC	CASSAGGYGYTF	TRBV28	-	-	TRBJ1-2
TGTGCCAGCAGCTTAGATTATCGGTTTTTTTTCGACGTCCTGACTTTC	CASSLDYRFFFDVLTF	TRBV7-9	-	-	TRBJ2-6
TGTGCCAGCAGCTTAGCTGGGAGGAAACCTCAAGAGACCCAGTACTTC	CASSLAGRKPQETQYF	TRBV7-9	-	-	TRBJ2-5
TGTGCCAGCAGCTCCCTTACAGGGCGCACCGGGGAGCTGTTTTTT	CASSSLTGRTGELFF	TRBV11-2	-	-	TRBJ2-2
TGTGCCAGCTCAGCAACAGGGAGCTCTGGAAACACCATATATTTT	CASSATGSSGNTIYF	TRBV18	-	-	TRBJ1-3
TGTGCCAGCAGCTTGGGGGGGTCTGGAAACACCATATATTTT	CASSLGGSGNTIYF	TRBV5-6	-	-	TRBJ1-3